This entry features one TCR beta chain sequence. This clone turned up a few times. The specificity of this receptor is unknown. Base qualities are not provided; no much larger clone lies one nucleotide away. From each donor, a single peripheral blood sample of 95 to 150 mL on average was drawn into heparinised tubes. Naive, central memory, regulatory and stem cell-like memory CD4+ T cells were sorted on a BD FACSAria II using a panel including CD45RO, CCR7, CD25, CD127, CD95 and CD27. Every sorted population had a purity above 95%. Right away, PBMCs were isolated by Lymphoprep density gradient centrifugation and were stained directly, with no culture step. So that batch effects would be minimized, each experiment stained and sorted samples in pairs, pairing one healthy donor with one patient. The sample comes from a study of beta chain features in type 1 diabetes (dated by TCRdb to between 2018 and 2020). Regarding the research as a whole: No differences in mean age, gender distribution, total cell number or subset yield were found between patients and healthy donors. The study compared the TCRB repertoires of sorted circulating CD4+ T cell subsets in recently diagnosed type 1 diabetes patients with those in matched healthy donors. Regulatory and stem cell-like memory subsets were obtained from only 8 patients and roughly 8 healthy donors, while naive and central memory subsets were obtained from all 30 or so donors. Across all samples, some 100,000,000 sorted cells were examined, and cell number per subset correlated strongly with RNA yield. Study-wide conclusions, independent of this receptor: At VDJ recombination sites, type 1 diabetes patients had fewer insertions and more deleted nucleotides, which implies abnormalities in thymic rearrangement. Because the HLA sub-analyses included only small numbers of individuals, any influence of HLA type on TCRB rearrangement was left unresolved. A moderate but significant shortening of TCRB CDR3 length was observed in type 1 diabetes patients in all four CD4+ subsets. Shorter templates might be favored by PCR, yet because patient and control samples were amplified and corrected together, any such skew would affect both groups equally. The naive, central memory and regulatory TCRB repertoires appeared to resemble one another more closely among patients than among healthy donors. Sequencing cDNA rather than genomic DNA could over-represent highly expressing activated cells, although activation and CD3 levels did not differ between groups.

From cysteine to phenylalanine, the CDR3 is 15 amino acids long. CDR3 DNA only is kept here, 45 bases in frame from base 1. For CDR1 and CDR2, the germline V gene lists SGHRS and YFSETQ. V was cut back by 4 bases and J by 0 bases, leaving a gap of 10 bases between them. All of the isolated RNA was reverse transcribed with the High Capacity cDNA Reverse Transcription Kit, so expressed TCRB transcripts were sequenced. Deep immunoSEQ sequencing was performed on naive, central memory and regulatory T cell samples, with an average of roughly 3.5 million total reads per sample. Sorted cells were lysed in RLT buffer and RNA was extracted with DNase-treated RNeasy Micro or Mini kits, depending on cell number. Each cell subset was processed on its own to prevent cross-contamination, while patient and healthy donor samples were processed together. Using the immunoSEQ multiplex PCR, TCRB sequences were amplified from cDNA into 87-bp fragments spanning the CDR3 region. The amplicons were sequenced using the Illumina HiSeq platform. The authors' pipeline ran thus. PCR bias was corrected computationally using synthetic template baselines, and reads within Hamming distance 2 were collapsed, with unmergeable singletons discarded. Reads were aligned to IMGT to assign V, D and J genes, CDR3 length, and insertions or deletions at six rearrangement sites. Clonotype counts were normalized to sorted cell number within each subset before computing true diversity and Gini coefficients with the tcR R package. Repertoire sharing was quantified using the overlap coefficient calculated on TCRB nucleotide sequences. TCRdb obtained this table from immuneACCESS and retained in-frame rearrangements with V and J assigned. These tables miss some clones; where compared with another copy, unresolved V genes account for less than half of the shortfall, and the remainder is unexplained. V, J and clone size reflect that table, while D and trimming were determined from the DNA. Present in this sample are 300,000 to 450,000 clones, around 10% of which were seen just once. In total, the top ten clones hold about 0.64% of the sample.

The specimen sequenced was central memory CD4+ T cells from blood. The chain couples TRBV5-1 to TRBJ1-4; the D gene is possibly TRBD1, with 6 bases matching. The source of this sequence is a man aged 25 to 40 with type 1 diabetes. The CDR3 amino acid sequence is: CASSATGTTNEKLFF. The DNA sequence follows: TGCGCCAGCAGCGCCACAGGGACAACTAATGAAAAACTGTTTTTT. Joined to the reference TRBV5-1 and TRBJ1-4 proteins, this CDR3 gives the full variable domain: KAGVTQTPRYLIKTRGQQVTLSCSPISGHRSVSWYQQTPGQGLQFLFEYFSETQRNKGNFPGRFSGRQFSNSRSEMNVSTLELGDSALYLCASSATGTTNEKLFFGSGTQLSVL.